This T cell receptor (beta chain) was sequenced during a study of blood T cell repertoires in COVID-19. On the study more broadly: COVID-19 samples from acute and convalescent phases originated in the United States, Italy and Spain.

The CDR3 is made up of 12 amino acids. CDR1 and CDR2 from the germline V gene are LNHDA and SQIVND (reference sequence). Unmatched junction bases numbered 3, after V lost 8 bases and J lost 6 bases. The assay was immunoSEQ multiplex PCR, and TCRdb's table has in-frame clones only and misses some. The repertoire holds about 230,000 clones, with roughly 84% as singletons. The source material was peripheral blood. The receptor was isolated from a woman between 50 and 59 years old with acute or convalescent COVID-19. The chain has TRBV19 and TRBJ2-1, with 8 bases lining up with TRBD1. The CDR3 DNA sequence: TGTGCCAGTGGGACAGGTGGCAATGAGCAGTTCTTC. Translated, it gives CASGTGGNEQFF.